Given below is one T cell receptor (beta chain) in context. Antigen unknown. At sampling all donors were nominally healthy, likely with unrecorded immune exposures. The germline V gene has CDR1 SQVTM and CDR2 ANQGSEA. The CDR3 loop spans 15 amino acids. V shed 6 bases, J shed 1 base, and the junction held 5 bases outside the gene matches. The record originates from a study of cytomegalovirus exposure and HLA in healthy donors. Primers included in the PCR were 60 Vbeta and 13 Jbeta primers. The method was immunoSEQ multiplex PCR; TCRdb's version includes in-frame clones alone and lacks a portion of them. This table holds over 100,000 clones. General study results and limits: Researchers reported from a later analysis that most CMV-associated TCR beta chains appeared HLA-restricted. Later analysis found that TCR beta chains associated with HLA were more clonally expanded than other, equally common chains.

The chain links TRBV29-1 to TRBJ2-2; 10 nucleotides agree with TRBD1. The sequence came from a man in his forties in good health and CMV-seropositive. The specimen was PBMCs. CDR3 bases: TGCAGCGTCGGGACAGGGGACAGGAACACCGGGGAGCTGTTTTTT. It encodes CSVGTGDRNTGELFF.